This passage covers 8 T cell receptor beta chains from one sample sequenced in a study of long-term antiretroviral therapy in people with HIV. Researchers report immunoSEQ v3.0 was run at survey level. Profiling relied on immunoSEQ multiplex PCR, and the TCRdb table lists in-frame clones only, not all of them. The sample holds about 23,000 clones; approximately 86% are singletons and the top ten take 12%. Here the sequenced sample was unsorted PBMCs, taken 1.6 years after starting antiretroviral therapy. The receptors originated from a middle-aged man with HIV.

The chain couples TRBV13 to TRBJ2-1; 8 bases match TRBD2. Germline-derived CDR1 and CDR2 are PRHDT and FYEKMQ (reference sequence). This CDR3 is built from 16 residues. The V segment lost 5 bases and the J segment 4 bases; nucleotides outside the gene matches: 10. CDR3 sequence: CASSPKRETGYNEQFF. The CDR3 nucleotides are TGTGCCAGCAGCCCCAAGCGGGAGACGGGGTACAATGAGCAGTTCTTC.

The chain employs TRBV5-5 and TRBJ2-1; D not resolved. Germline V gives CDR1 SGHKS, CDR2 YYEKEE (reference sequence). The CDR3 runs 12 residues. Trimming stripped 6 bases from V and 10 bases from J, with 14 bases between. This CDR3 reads CASTVSVREQFF. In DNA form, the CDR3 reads TGTGCCAGCACCGTCTCTGTCCGGGAGCAGTTCTTC.

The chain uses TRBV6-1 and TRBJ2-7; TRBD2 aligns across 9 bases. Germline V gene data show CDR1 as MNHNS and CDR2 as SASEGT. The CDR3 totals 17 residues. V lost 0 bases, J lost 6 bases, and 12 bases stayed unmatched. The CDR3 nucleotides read TGTGCCAGCAGTGAAGCGCTTGGAGGTAGCGGGAGTGTCGAGCAGTACTTC. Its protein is CASSEALGGSGSVEQYF.

The CDR3 DNA sequence: TGCGCCAGCAGCTTGGCCGGGACAGGGTGGAACACTGAAGCTTTCTTT. It codes for CASSLAGTGWNTEAFF. The V call is TRBV5-1, the J call TRBJ1-1; 9 bases are shared with TRBD1. V was pared by 0 bases and J by 1 base, with 4 bases of the junction left unmatched. Germline V gene sequence: CDR1 SGHRS, CDR2 YFSETQ. This CDR3 contains 16 residues.

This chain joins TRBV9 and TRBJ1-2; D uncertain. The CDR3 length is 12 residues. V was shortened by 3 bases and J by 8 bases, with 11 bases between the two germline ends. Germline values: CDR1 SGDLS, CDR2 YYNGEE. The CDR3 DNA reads TGTGCCAGCAGCGCCAATCCCGGAGGCTACACCTTC. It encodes CASSANPGGYTF.

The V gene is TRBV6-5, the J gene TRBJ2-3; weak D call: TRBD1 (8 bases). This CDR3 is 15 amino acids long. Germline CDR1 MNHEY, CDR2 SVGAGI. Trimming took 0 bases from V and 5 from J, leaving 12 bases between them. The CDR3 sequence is CASSYSGGTGDTQYF. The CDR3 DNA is TGTGCCAGCAGTTACTCCGGGGGGACAGGAGATACGCAGTATTTT.

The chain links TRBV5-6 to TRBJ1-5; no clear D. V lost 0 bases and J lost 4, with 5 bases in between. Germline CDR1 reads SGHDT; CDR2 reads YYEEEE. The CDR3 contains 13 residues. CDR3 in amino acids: CASSLGQNQPQHF. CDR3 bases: TGTGCCAGCAGCTTGGGCCAGAATCAGCCCCAGCATTTT.

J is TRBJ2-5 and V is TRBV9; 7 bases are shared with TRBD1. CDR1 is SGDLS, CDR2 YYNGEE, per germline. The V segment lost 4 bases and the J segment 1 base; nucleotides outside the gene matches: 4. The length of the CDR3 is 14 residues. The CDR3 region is CASSTRDSQETQYF. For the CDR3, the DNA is TGTGCCAGCAGCACCCGGGACAGCCAAGAGACCCAGTACTTC.